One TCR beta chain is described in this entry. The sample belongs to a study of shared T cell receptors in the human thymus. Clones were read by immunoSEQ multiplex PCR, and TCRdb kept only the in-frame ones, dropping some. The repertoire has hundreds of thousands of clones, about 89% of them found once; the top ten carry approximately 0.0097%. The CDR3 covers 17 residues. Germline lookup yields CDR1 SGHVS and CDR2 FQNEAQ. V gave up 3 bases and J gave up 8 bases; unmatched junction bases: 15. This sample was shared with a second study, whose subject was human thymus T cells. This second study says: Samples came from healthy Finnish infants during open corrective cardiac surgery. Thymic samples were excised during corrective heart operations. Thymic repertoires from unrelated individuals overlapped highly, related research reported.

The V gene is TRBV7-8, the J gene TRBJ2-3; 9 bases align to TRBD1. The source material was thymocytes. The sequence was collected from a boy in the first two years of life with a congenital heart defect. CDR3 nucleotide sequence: TGTGCCAGCAGCTTCATATCCGGTGGGACAGGGAAAAGTACGCAGTATTTT. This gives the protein CASSFISGGTGKSTQYF.